The 17 T cell receptor beta chains given below trace back to one sample, sequenced in a study of T-cell reconstitution after alpha-beta-depleted transplantation in children (dated by TCRdb to 2016 to 2017). Libraries came from PCR. The listed sequencing device is Illumina HiSeq 2500. TCR libraries were prepared with molecular barcoding, using unique molecular identifiers to normalize TCRbeta repertoire quantification. TCRdb reanalyzed the raw reads on its own, using fastp at Q25 for trimming and MiXCR for clone calling, and kept in-frame beta chains. Every CDR3 protein is listed once, alongside the most common genes and DNA of its rows. The sample table contains 200,000 to 250,000 distinct CDR3 sequences; only one count was recorded for approximately 9.8% of them. Around 5% of the sample is in the top ten clones. The sequences come from PBMCs from the stem cell graft donor, collected from the stem cell graft. The receptor source for this set is a human donor who donated a stem cell graft to a child with SCID.

Ten or more counts support this clonotype. V gene TRBV20-1 combines with J gene TRBJ2-1; D uncertain. Germline V gene sequence: CDR1 DFQATT, CDR2 SNEGSKA (reference sequence). V lost 7 bases, J lost 7 bases, and 11 bases lay in between. CDR3 length: 11 residues. The CDR3 nucleotides are TGCAGTGTTTGGATCGCAAATGAGCAGTTCTTC. It codes for CSVWIANEQFF.

This clonotype appeared many times. V is TRBV12-3 or TRBV12-4 and J is TRBJ1-1, with D unclear. The CDR3 consists of 15 residues. Trimming removed 2 bases at V and 1 base at J, with 11 bases between. CDR3 coding DNA: TGTGCCAGCAGTTTAATGGGTTTTGCGAACACTGAAGCTTTCTTT. Translated, it gives CASSLMGFANTEAFF.

This clonotype was found many times. The V and J genes are TRBV28 and TRBJ2-5; 13 positions agree with TRBD2. Germline V gives CDR1 MDHEN, CDR2 SYDVKM. The J segment lost 2 bases and the V segment lost 6 bases, leaving 6 bases of the junction unmatched. This CDR3 is 16 amino acids long. DNA of the CDR3: TGTGCCAGCAGGTTACCGGGACTAGCGGGGCAAGAGACCCAGTACTTC. It translates to CASRLPGLAGQETQYF.

This clonotype came up many times. J is TRBJ1-5 and V is TRBV5-1, with D perhaps TRBD1 (5 bases). In germline, CDR1 is SGHRS, CDR2 YFSETQ. The CDR3 has 14 amino acids. V was pared by 4 bases and J by 4 bases, with 12 bases between. The DNA for the CDR3 is TGCGCCAGCAGCCCTCGGGGGGGGAATCAGCCCCAGCATTTT. Protein: CASSPRGGNQPQHF.

This clonotype was seen repeatedly, ten times or more. The J gene is TRBJ1-1, the V gene TRBV20-1; D is undetermined. The CDR3 has 12 amino acids. Germline V CDR1 and CDR2: DFQATT, SNEGSKA (reference sequence). V was trimmed by 1 base and J by 6 bases, leaving 9 bases between them. The DNA for the CDR3 is TGCAGTGCTAGAGGCCCCAGTTCTGAAGCTTTCTTT. Encoded protein: CSARGPSSEAFF.

This clonotype was counted at least ten times. The chain combines TRBV10-3 with TRBJ2-3, with unresolved D. Germline V gene sequence: CDR1 ENHRY, CDR2 SYGVKD. This CDR3 is built from 15 residues. Trimming removed 4 bases at V and 4 bases at J, with 15 bases between. CDR3 residues: CAISGGSIIADTQYF. CDR3 DNA: TGTGCCATCAGTGGTGGTAGCATAATCGCAGATACGCAGTATTTT.

This clonotype was found many times. This rearrangement joins TRBV5-1 to TRBJ2-4; 7 positions agree with TRBD1. The CDR3 covers 14 residues. V lost 2 bases and J lost 8; bases outside the gene matches: 7. Germline values: CDR1 SGHRS, CDR2 YFSETQ. The CDR3 DNA follows: TGCGCCAGCAGCTTAGGGACAGTTAAGGACATTCAGTACTTC. It encodes CASSLGTVKDIQYF.

This clonotype was observed many times. This rearrangement joins TRBV5-1 to TRBJ1-2, with unresolved D. This CDR3 comprises 14 residues. Germline CDR1 SGHRS, CDR2 YFSETQ. Trimming took off 0 bases at V and 3 bases at J, with 9 bases between the two ends. The CDR3 DNA sequence: TGCGCCAGCAGCTTGGGGACGGACTACTATGGCTACACCTTC. This sequence encodes CASSLGTDYYGYTF.

This clonotype has ten or more counts. The rearrangement joins TRBV7-2 to TRBJ2-5, with 8 positions matching TRBD1. The V gene end was trimmed by 3 bases and the J gene end by 7 bases; junction bases not matched to a gene: 13. The germline V gene encodes CDR1 SGHTA and CDR2 FQGNSA. The CDR3 covers 16 residues. CDR3 DNA: TGTGCCAGCAGCTTTTACGGACAGGGTCAGCGTACGACCCAGTACTTC. This translates into CASSFYGQGQRTTQYF.

This clonotype was detected ten times or more. V is TRBV4-1 and J is TRBJ1-5; 8 bases align to TRBD1. Looked up from germline, CDR1 is MGHRA and CDR2 is YSYEKL. The junction had 5 bases not matched to a gene; V was cut back by 3 bases and J by 1 base. This CDR3 is 16 amino acids long. CDR3 loop: CASSQRTGLSNQPQHF. Written as DNA, the CDR3 is TGCGCCAGCAGCCAGCGGACAGGGTTGAGCAATCAGCCCCAGCATTTT.

V is TRBV5-1 and J is TRBJ2-1, with 8 bases aligning to TRBD2. Germline assignment: CDR1 SGHRS and CDR2 YFSETQ. CDR3 size: 15 residues. V lost 4 bases, J lost 2 bases, and 5 bases stayed unmatched. The CDR3 nucleotides read TGCGCCAGCAGCCGGGGGGGGGTTCCCTACAATGAGCAGTTCTTC. Its translation is CASSRGGVPYNEQFF.

To note about this clonotype: This may come from a read error, since a much larger clone is one base off. The rearrangement joins TRBV28 to TRBJ2-5, with 11 bases that match TRBD2. Germline CDR1 MDHEN, CDR2 SYDVKM. Trimming cost V 5 bases and J 5 bases; bases outside gene matches: 16. This CDR3 has 18 residues. CDR3 loop: CASSPPWTSGWIDETQYF. In nucleotides, the CDR3 is TGTGCCAGCAGTCCGCCCTGGACTAGCGGGTGGATTGATGAGACCCAGTACTTC.

The table lists this clonotype with a few counts. The chain links TRBV5-1 to TRBJ2-3; D unclear. Trimming left V 3 bases short and J 0 bases short, with 8 bases between. CDR1 is SGHRS, CDR2 YFSETQ, per germline. This CDR3 is built from 14 residues. DNA for the CDR3: TGCGCCAGCAGCTCGACGGCCAGCACAGATACGCAGTATTTT. Residues: CASSSTASTDTQYF. Variable domain in full (rest from reference TRBV5-1 and TRBJ2-3): KAGVTQTPRYLIKTRGQQVTLSCSPISGHRSVSWYQQTPGQGLQFLFEYFSETQRNKGNFPGRFSGRQFSNSRSEMNVSTLELGDSALYLCASSSTASTDTQYFGPGTRLTVL.

This clonotype was recorded at least ten times. This chain links TRBV5-1 with TRBJ2-2, with D possibly TRBD1 on 6 matching bases. Germline lookup yields CDR1 SGHRS and CDR2 YFSETQ. V was shortened by 4 bases and J by 0 bases, with 7 bases between the two germline ends. The CDR3 has 14 amino acids. In DNA form, the CDR3 reads TGCGCCAGCAGCACAGGGACGAACACCGGGGAGCTGTTTTTT. It is translated as CASSTGTNTGELFF.

This clonotype has ten or more counts. The chain recombines TRBV10-1 with TRBJ2-2, with D possibly TRBD2 on 6 matching bases. This CDR3 has 11 residues. Trimming left V 8 bases short and J 6 bases short, with 7 bases between. In germline, CDR1 is WNHNN, CDR2 SYGVQD (reference sequence). The CDR3 nucleotides are TGCGCCAGCCGGGACTCCGGGGAGCTGTTTTTT. This codes for CASRDSGELFF.

The table lists this clonotype with many counts. CDR3: CASSQLSGGLFSTGELFF. DNA of the CDR3: TGTGCCAGCAGCCAACTGAGCGGGGGGTTGTTTAGCACCGGGGAGCTGTTTTTT. The chain joins TRBV3-1 to TRBJ2-2, with 9 bases that match TRBD2. Germline CDR1 is LGHDT and CDR2 is YNNKEL (reference sequence). The V and J ends lost 2 bases and 4 bases, in that order; junction bases with no gene match: 11. This CDR3 is 18 amino acids long.

This clonotype was recorded at least ten times. The V call is TRBV7-9, the J call TRBJ1-3, with 8 bases matching TRBD1. CDR3 size: 16 residues. V lost 2 bases to trimming and J lost 1 base; unmatched junction nucleotides: 4. The germline V gene has CDR1 SEHNR and CDR2 FQNEAQ (reference sequence). This CDR3 reads CASSLSTGGSGNTIYF. The CDR3 nucleotides are TGTGCCAGCAGCTTATCTACAGGGGGGTCTGGAAACACCATATATTTT.